The source of this TCR beta chain is a study of blood T cell repertoires in COVID-19. Across the whole study: Collection of acute and convalescent COVID-19 samples took place in the United States, Italy and Spain.

V was shortened by 4 bases and J by 0 bases, with 22 bases between the two germline ends. The germline V gene has CDR1 GTSNPN and CDR2 SVGIG (reference sequence). This CDR3 is built from 18 residues. Cohort placement rested on clinical history that participants reported themselves. Profiling relied on immunoSEQ multiplex PCR, and the TCRdb table lists in-frame clones only, not all of them. The data contain fewer than 300,000 clones, approximately 88% of them singletons. The sample comprised PBMCs or T cells enriched from blood (not recorded which). The TCR was taken from a woman in her forties with acute COVID-19. The chain employs TRBV30 and TRBJ1-3; D might be TRBD1 (5 bases). As DNA, the CDR3 is TGTGCCTGGATGCGGGGGTGGCAGGGAGCCTACTCTGGAAACACCATATATTTT. This translates into CAWMRGWQGAYSGNTIYF.